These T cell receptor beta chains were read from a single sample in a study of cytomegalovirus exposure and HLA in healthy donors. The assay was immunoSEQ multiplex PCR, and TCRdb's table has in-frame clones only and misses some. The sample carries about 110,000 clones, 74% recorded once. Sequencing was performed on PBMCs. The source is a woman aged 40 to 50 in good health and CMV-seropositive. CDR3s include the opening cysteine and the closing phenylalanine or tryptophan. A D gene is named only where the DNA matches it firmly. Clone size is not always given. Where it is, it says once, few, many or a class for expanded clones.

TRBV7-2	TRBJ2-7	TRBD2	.	CASSPPSGGPYEQYF	TGTGCCAGCAGCCCGCCTAGCGGGGGCCCCTACGAGCAGTACTTC
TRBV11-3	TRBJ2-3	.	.	CASSLVGACTDTQYF	TGTGCCAGCAGCTTAGTAGGGGCTTGCACAGATACGCAGTATTTT
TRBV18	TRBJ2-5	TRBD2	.	CASSSGTSGLGTQYF	TGTGCCAGCTCATCCGGGACTAGCGGCCTGGGGACCCAGTACTTC
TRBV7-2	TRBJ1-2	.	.	CASSFRGSPNGYGYTF	TGTGCCAGCAGCTTTCGAGGGTCCCCCAACGGCTATGGCTACACCTTC
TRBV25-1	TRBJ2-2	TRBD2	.	CASSGTSDTGELFF	TGTGCCAGCAGTGGGACTAGCGATACCGGGGAGCTGTTTTTT
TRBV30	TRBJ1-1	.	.	CGRGGPHNTEAFF	TGTGGTAGAGGCGGGCCACATAACACTGAAGCTTTCTTT
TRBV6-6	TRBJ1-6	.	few	CASRGGANNSPLHF	TGTGCCAGCAGGGGGGGGGCGAATAATTCACCCCTCCACTTT
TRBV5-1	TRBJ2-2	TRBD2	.	CASSLSGTRTGELFF	TGCGCCAGCAGCTTAAGCGGGACCCGAACCGGGGAGCTGTTTTTT
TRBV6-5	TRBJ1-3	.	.	CASSYSTNLAGNTIYF	TGTGCCAGCAGTTACTCGACGAACCTAGCGGGAAACACCATATATTTT
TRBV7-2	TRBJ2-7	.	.	CASSLWTEANEQYF	TGTGCCAGCAGCTTATGGACAGAGGCCAACGAGCAGTACTTC
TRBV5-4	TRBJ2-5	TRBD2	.	CASSLEIAGYQETQYF	TGTGCCAGCAGCTTGGAGATAGCGGGGTACCAAGAGACCCAGTACTTC
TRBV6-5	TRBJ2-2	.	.	CASSTPSGSGELFF	TGTGCCAGCAGTACACCCTCGGGGTCCGGGGAGCTGTTTTTT
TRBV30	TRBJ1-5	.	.	CAWSRGWGQPQHF	TGTGCCTGGAGCCGGGGGTGGGGCCAGCCCCAGCATTTT
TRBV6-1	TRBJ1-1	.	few	CASSEMQGINTEAFF	TGTGCCAGCAGTGAAATGCAGGGGATTAACACTGAAGCTTTCTTT
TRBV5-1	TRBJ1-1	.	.	CASSPKGGNTEAFF	TGCGCCAGCAGCCCAAAAGGGGGGAACACTGAAGCTTTCTTT
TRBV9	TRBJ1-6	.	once	CASSGTGFGNSPLHF	TGTGCCAGCAGCGGAACAGGGTTCGGTAATTCACCCCTCCACTTT
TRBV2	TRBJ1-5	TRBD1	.	CASSVLQGAQPQHF	TGTGCCAGCAGTGTACTGCAGGGGGCTCAGCCCCAGCATTTT
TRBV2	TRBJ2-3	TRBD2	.	CASIARGGLSIGDTQYF	TGTGCCAGCATCGCACGGGGGGGCCTTTCCATCGGCGATACGCAGTATTTT
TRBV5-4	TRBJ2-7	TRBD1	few	CASSPITPGTGIVEQYF	TGTGCCAGCAGTCCGATTACCCCCGGGACAGGGATCGTCGAGCAGTACTTC